Following are 25 T cell receptor beta chains from one sample sequenced in a study of T cell responses to AZD1222 COVID-19 vaccine. Data came from immunoSEQ multiplex PCR; TCRdb stores just in-frame clones and leaves some out. The table includes approximately 85,000 clones, approximately 83% detected once. This sample comprised peripheral blood, obtained on day 0 of AZD1222 vaccination. The receptors were gathered from an adult in good health.

V is TRBV7-9 and J is TRBJ1-2, with 9 bases that match TRBD1. Looked up from germline, CDR1 is SEHNR and CDR2 is FQNEAQ (reference sequence). The CDR3 is made up of 13 amino acids. V gave up 5 bases and J gave up 7 bases; unmatched junction bases: 5. CDR3 nucleotides: TGTGCCAGCAGCGGGGGGACAGGGTTTGGCTACACCTTC. Amino acid sequence: CASSGGTGFGYTF. Filled out from reference TRBV7-9 and TRBJ1-2, the complete variable domain reads DTGVSQNPRHKITKRGQNVTFRCDPISEHNRLYWYRQTLGQGPEFLTYFQNEAQLEKSRLLSDRFSAERPKGSFSTLEIQRTEQGDSAMYLCASSGGTGFGYTFGSGTRLTVV.

CDR3 sequence reads: CASSSGLAGEHPYEQYF. In DNA, the CDR3 is TGTGCCAGCAGCTCGGGACTAGCGGGGGAGCACCCCTACGAGCAGTACTTC. The rearrangement joins TRBV13 to TRBJ2-7, with 14 bases matching TRBD2. The CDR3 totals 17 residues. In germline, CDR1 is PRHDT, CDR2 FYEKMQ (reference sequence). V trimming: 4 bases; J trimming: 2 bases; junction bases outside the gene matches: 7.

The chain combines TRBV11-1 with TRBJ2-1; D remains ambiguous. Trimming left V 5 bases short and J 3 bases short, with 5 bases between. Germline lookup yields CDR1 SGHAT and CDR2 FQDESV (reference sequence). This CDR3 has 12 amino acids. The CDR3 DNA follows: TGTGCCAGCAGCCAGAACTACAATGAGCAGTTCTTC. Protein product: CASSQNYNEQFF.

This clone was recorded only once. J is TRBJ1-4 and V is TRBV19, with D possibly TRBD1 on 6 matching bases. Germline CDR1 and CDR2: LNHDA and SQIVND (reference sequence). The CDR3 has 16 residues. V was trimmed by 7 bases and J by 3 bases, leaving 18 bases between them. CDR3 loop: CASTPRGGNSNEKLFF. The DNA for the CDR3 is TGTGCCAGTACCCCCAGAGGGGGGAACTCTAATGAAAAACTGTTTTTT.

The chain recombines TRBV21-1 with TRBJ2-7; TRBD1 reflects the table's D call only, with no check against the DNA. TRBV21-1 is tagged as a pseudogene. The CDR3 contains 15 residues. The CDR3 here is CASSKVLAEPYEQYF. CDR3 sequence (DNA): TGTGCCAGCAGCAAGGTTTTGGCCGAACCCTACGAGCAGTACTTC.

In this sample, this clone turned up once. The rearrangement uses TRBV7-6 and TRBJ2-3, with 8 bases fitting TRBD1. The CDR3 extends over 15 amino acids. Germline V gene sequence: CDR1 SGHVS, CDR2 FNYEAQ. J gave up 4 bases and V 4 bases, and 7 bases lay outside the gene matches. The CDR3 bases are TGTGCCAGCAGCTCAAGGACAGGGCGAGCAGATACGCAGTATTTT. It specifies CASSSRTGRADTQYF.

This clone was picked up a small number of times. This chain connects TRBV19 to TRBJ2-1; TRBD1 aligns across 7 bases. The CDR3 sequence is 15 residues long. V was pared by 6 bases and J by 6 bases, with 11 bases of the junction left unmatched. CDR1 is LNHDA and CDR2 is SQIVND in the germline V gene (reference sequence). CDR3 in DNA: TGTGCCAGTAGGGAACAGGGGATGAATAGCAATGAGCAGTTCTTC. Its translation is CASREQGMNSNEQFF.

This clone came up a few times. V is TRBV24-1 and J is TRBJ2-1, with 9 bases aligning to TRBD2. V dropped 3 bases and J dropped 7; count of bases not matched to a gene: 9. CDR3 size: 16 residues. Germline CDR1 and CDR2: KGHDR and SFDVKD. The CDR3 spells CATSDPIAGEGNEQFF. The CDR3 DNA sequence: TGTGCCACCAGTGATCCTATAGCGGGAGAAGGGAATGAGCAGTTCTTC.

V usage is TRBV11-2 and J usage is TRBJ1-1; possibly TRBD1 for D (5 bases). CDR1 is SGHAT and CDR2 is FQNNGV in the germline V gene. The V end was cut by 6 bases, the J end by 3 bases, with 11 bases between. This CDR3 comprises 13 residues. The CDR3, as DNA: TGTGCCAGCAGACTACAGGTTGACACTGAAGCTTTCTTT. Residues: CASRLQVDTEAFF.

This chain joins TRBV29-1 and TRBJ2-5; no definite D call. Trimming removed 6 bases from V and 5 bases from J, with 19 bases in between. The CDR3 consists of 14 residues. Germline V lookup: CDR1 SQVTM, CDR2 ANQGSEA. The CDR3 region is CSVFVGVHRETQYF. The CDR3, as DNA: TGCAGCGTCTTCGTTGGGGTACATCGGGAGACCCAGTACTTC.

The chain links TRBV10-2 to TRBJ2-7; D is possibly TRBD1 (5 bases). V lost 8 bases, J lost 0 bases, and 17 bases lay in between. CDR1 WSHSY and CDR2 SAAADI come from the germline V gene. This CDR3 spans 15 amino acids. Here the CDR3 DNA reads TGCGCCAGCCTCAGCAGGGAAATTGCCTCCTACGAGCAGTACTTC. This encodes CASLSREIASYEQYF.

The chain uses TRBV18 and TRBJ2-7, with a weak D call TRBD1 (6 bases). This CDR3 has 16 amino acids. V shed 2 bases and J shed 1 base, with 15 bases lying between them. Germline V CDR1 and CDR2: KGHSH, LQKENI. The CDR3 reads CASSPGEPGTSYEQYF. The CDR3 coding sequence is TGTGCCAGCTCACCAGGTGAGCCCGGGACATCCTACGAGCAGTACTTC.

V is TRBV11-3 and J is TRBJ2-1; D might be TRBD1 (7 bases). V gave up 2 bases and J gave up 3 bases, with 11 bases separating them. Germline V CDR1 and CDR2: SGHNT, YENEEA. The CDR3 extends over 15 amino acids. The CDR3 DNA follows: TGTGCCAGCAGCTTACGCGGGACAGACTACAATGAGCAGTTCTTC. Residues: CASSLRGTDYNEQFF.

In this sample, this clone turned up a few times. V gene TRBV30 combines with J gene TRBJ1-1; D is perhaps TRBD1 (6 bases). This CDR3 region has 14 residues. Deletions cut 2 bases from V and 5 bases from J, with 15 bases between. The germline V gene encodes CDR1 GTSNPN and CDR2 SVGIG (reference sequence). CDR3 region: CAWSFRDRQTEAFF. The CDR3 nucleotides read TGTGCCTGGAGTTTCCGCGACAGGCAAACTGAAGCTTTCTTT.

This clone appeared once. The chain links TRBV7-9 to TRBJ2-7, with 9 bases aligning to TRBD2. The V segment lost 5 bases and the J segment 0 bases; nucleotides outside the gene matches: 8. CDR3 length: 16 amino acids. CDR1 and CDR2 from the germline V gene are SEHNR and FQNEAQ (reference sequence). In DNA form, the CDR3 reads TGTGCCAGCAGCCCCCGGGGAGCGGGAGGCTCCTACGAGCAGTACTTC. This gives the protein CASSPRGAGGSYEQYF. The full variable domain, in which reference TRBV7-9 and TRBJ2-7 provide the parts outside the CDR3, is DTGVSQNPRHKITKRGQNVTFRCDPISEHNRLYWYRQTLGQGPEFLTYFQNEAQLEKSRLLSDRFSAERPKGSFSTLEIQRTEQGDSAMYLCASSPRGAGGSYEQYFGPGTRLTVT.

The chain couples TRBV7-9 to TRBJ1-5; unclear D gene. Germline V gene data show CDR1 as SEHNR and CDR2 as FQNEAQ (reference sequence). This CDR3 is 14 amino acids long. The V end lost 4 bases, the J end lost 7 bases, and 14 bases lay between the germline ends. CDR3 loop: CASSSGGSWQPQHF. The CDR3 nucleotides read TGTGCCAGCAGCTCAGGAGGTTCATGGCAGCCCCAGCATTTT.

The rearrangement uses TRBV18 and TRBJ2-5; 9 bases match TRBD2. Germline CDR1 reads KGHSH; CDR2 reads LQKENI. CDR3 length equals 16 residues. V trimming: 2 bases; J trimming: 4 bases; junction bases outside the gene matches: 8. The CDR3 sequence: CASSPSSGGKGETQYF. For the CDR3, the DNA is TGTGCCAGCTCACCAAGTAGCGGGGGAAAGGGAGAGACCCAGTACTTC.

The rearrangement uses TRBV2 and TRBJ2-7, with TRBD2 identical over 14 bases. CDR3 length: 17 residues. V lost 1 base to trimming and J lost 6 bases; unmatched junction nucleotides: 8. Per germline, CDR1 SNHLY and CDR2 FYNNEI. The DNA for the CDR3 is TGTGCCAGCAGTGAAGGGGGACTAGCGGGAGCCTCGCGCGAGCAGTACTTC. This translates into CASSEGGLAGASREQYF.

This clone was observed once. The rearrangement uses TRBV5-1 and TRBJ2-1; D is possibly TRBD2 (5 bases). Germline lookup yields CDR1 SGHRS and CDR2 YFSETQ. The CDR3 extends over 14 amino acids. V lost 0 bases and J 4 bases, leaving 8 bases between the germline ends. The CDR3 sequence: CASSLAQRYNEQFF. The CDR3 nucleotides are TGCGCCAGCAGCTTGGCTCAGCGGTACAATGAGCAGTTCTTC. The variable domain in full, with the rest retrieved from reference TRBV5-1 and TRBJ2-1, is KAGVTQTPRYLIKTRGQQVTLSCSPISGHRSVSWYQQTPGQGLQFLFEYFSETQRNKGNFPGRFSGRQFSNSRSEMNVSTLELGDSALYLCASSLAQRYNEQFFGPGTRLTVL.

DNA of the CDR3: TGTGCCAGCAGCCCGAGCCGGCAGGTCAATCAGCCCCAGCATTTT. Amino acids: CASSPSRQVNQPQHF. The genes are TRBV9 and TRBJ1-5, with D unresolved. The germline CDR1 and CDR2 sequences are SGDLS and YYNGEE. V lost 4 bases and J lost 3, with 14 bases in between. This CDR3 has 15 amino acids.

This clone showed up just once. The V call is TRBV6-5, the J call TRBJ2-5; D is unclear. V lost 3 bases, J lost 2 bases, and 16 bases lay in between. The CDR3 is 16 residues long. The germline gives CDR1 MNHEY, CDR2 SVGAGI. The CDR3 protein is CASSYGYGVRQETQYF. In DNA, the CDR3 is TGTGCCAGCAGTTATGGTTATGGGGTGCGGCAAGAGACCCAGTACTTC.

This sequence joins TRBV4-3 and TRBJ2-3; perhaps TRBD2 as D (5 bases). Germline CDR1 is LGHNA and CDR2 is YSLEER. V was shortened by 0 bases and J by 6 bases, with 7 bases between the two germline ends. This CDR3 contains 13 residues. CDR3: CASSQERRDTQYF. The DNA of the CDR3 is TGCGCCAGCAGCCAAGAAAGGAGGGATACGCAGTATTTT.

This clone came up once. V is TRBV3-1 (or the pseudogene TRBV3-2) and J is TRBJ1-6; D uncertain. The CDR3 extends over 19 amino acids. The V and J ends lost 1 base and 7 bases respectively, with 23 bases between them. Germline V gene data show CDR1 as LGHDT and CDR2 as YNNKEL (reference sequence). The CDR3 is CASSQGVQRTRAGNSPLHF. CDR3 nucleotides: TGTGCCAGCAGCCAAGGTGTGCAGCGGACCCGGGCTGGGAATTCACCCCTCCACTTT.

The J gene is TRBJ2-7, the V gene TRBV12-3 or TRBV12-4, with D uncertain. The CDR3 has 12 residues. V was pared by 5 bases and J by 3 bases, with 8 bases between. The CDR3, as DNA: TGTGCCAGCAGTCTGGCGATCTACGAGCAGTACTTC. Encoded protein: CASSLAIYEQYF.

This sequence joins TRBV19 and TRBJ1-4; tentatively, D is TRBD1 (5 bases). V was cut by 1 base and J by 6 bases, with 18 bases left in between. The CDR3 length is 17 residues. Germline assignment: CDR1 LNHDA and CDR2 SQIVND (reference sequence). CDR3 nucleotide sequence: TGTGCCAGTAGTATAGTGGGTCGGACACCTAGAGATGAAAAACTGTTTTTT. Amino acids: CASSIVGRTPRDEKLFF.